The source of this TCR beta chain is a study of read filtering for tumor transcriptome and immune sequencing. At the level of the study: Patients were 17 male and around 15 female, mean age 65.9 years, range 47 to 80. Transcriptome libraries were built from DNase-treated RNA.

This clonotype appeared a few times. Trimming took 5 bases from V and 3 from J, leaving 19 bases between them. Germline values: CDR1 MNHEY, CDR2 SVGAGI. The CDR3 totals 16 residues. This library used 300 to 500 ng RNA and molecular barcoded adaptors spanning alpha/delta and beta/gamma chains. TCRdb re-derived calls from the reads in MiXCR, one entry per CDR3 protein. The repertoire holds about 24,000 distinct CDR3 sequences, with less than 25% as singletons. The chain has TRBV6-5 and TRBJ2-5; the D call may be TRBD1 or TRBD2 (5 bases each). Sequencing used a population of CD138-negative cells sorted from bone marrow. The receptor was derived from a donor at least 40 years old with multiple myeloma. The CDR3 is CASSLGRADKKETQYF. CDR3 DNA sequence: TGTGCCAGCAGTCTCGGAAGAGCGGACAAAAAAGAGACCCAGTACTTC.